This entry features one T cell receptor beta chain sequence. The antigen remains undetermined. The primer mix had 60 Vbeta and 13 Jbeta primers. Generated by immunoSEQ multiplex PCR, the TCRdb table keeps only in-frame clones and is missing some. The data hold about 82,000 clones, with roughly 80% observed a single time. These data come from a study of cytomegalovirus exposure and HLA in healthy donors. About the study: Out of about 179 million T cells, an earlier analysis found around 120 million unique TCR beta sequences in total.

Findings of the study overall: Association of a missense DCLRE1C variant with TCR beta V- and J-gene trimming was reported in a later analysis.

Looked up from germline, CDR1 is WNHNN and CDR2 is SYGVQD (reference sequence). The CDR3 is 13 residues long. The receptor was isolated from a woman aged 45 to 65 in good health and CMV-seropositive. The chain uses TRBV10-1 and TRBJ2-7; 9 bases fit TRBD1. The material sequenced was PBMCs. The chain's CDR3 is CASGGQGLDEQYF. The CDR3 DNA reads as TGCGCAAGCGGTGGACAGGGGCTGGACGAGCAGTACTTC.